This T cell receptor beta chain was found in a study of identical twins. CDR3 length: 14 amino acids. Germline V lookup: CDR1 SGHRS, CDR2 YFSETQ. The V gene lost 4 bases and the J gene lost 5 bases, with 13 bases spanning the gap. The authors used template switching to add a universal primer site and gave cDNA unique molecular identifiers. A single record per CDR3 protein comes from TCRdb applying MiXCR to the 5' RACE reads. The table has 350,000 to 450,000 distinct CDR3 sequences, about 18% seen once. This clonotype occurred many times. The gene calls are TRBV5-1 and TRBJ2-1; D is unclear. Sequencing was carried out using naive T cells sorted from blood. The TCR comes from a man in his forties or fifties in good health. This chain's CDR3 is CASSVSSTNNEQFF. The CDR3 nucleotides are TGCGCCAGCAGCGTGAGCTCCACTAACAATGAGCAGTTCTTC.